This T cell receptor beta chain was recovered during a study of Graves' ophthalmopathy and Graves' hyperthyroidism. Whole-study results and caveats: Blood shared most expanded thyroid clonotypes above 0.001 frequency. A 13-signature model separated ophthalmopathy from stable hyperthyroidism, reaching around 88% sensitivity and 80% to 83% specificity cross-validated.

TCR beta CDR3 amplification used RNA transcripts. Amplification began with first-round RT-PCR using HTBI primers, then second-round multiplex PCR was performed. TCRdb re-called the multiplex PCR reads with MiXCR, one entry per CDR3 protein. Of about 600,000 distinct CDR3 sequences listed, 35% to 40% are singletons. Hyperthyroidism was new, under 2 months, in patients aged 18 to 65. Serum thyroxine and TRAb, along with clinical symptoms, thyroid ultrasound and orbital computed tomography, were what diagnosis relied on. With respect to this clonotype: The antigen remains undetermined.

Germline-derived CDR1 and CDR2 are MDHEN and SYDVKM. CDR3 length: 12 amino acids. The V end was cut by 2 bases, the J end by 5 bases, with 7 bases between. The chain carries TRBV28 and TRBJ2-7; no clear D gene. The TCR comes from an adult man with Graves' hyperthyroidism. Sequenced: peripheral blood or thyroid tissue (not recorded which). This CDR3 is CASSLNGHEQYF. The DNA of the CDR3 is TGTGCCAGCAGTTTAAATGGGCACGAGCAGTACTTC.